Following are 25 T cell receptor beta chains from one sample sequenced in a study of lymphopenia after photon versus proton radiotherapy. Some clones are missing from TCRdb's copy, which holds only in-frame ones; the method was immunoSEQ multiplex PCR. The data hold approximately 3,000 clones, with less than 80% observed a single time. The source was peripheral blood, collected from a patient treated with proton-based radiotherapy. These receptors were obtained from a man older than 75 with esophageal cancer.

The CDR3 nucleotides read TGTGCCAGCAGCCGGGGGGGACAGAGCAATCAGCCCCAGCATTTT. This translates into CASSRGGQSNQPQHF. The chain employs TRBV7-8 and TRBJ1-5; 7 positions match TRBD1. Trimming at V came to 5 bases and at J to 1 base, leaving 5 bases not matched to a gene. CDR1 and CDR2 (germline): SGHVS, FQNEAQ. This CDR3 spans 15 amino acids.

The chain employs TRBV9 and TRBJ1-1; D is possibly TRBD1 (5 bases). The germline V gene encodes CDR1 SGDLS and CDR2 YYNGEE. V lost 0 bases and J 5 bases, leaving 11 bases between the germline ends. CDR3 length equals 14 residues. The CDR3 loop reads CASSVGQWGTEAFF. Written as DNA, the CDR3 is TGTGCCAGCAGCGTAGGACAGTGGGGGACTGAAGCTTTCTTT.

This chain links TRBV5-1 with TRBJ1-6, with 7 bases lining up with TRBD1. This CDR3 has 15 residues. The trim removed 4 bases at V and 7 bases at J, leaving 8 bases unmatched. Germline V gene sequence: CDR1 SGHRS, CDR2 YFSETQ. CDR3 bases: TGCGCCAGCAGCCCCGGGACAGCGGAAAATTCACCCCTCCACTTT. This codes for CASSPGTAENSPLHF. The entire variable domain, with the rest obtained from reference TRBV5-1 and TRBJ1-6, is as follows: KAGVTQTPRYLIKTRGQQVTLSCSPISGHRSVSWYQQTPGQGLQFLFEYFSETQRNKGNFPGRFSGRQFSNSRSEMNVSTLELGDSALYLCASSPGTAENSPLHFGNGTRLTVT.

This clone was picked up a small number of times. The chain has TRBV6-5 and TRBJ1-2; the match to TRBD1 covers 7 bases. The length of the CDR3 is 15 residues. V lost 4 bases, J lost 8 bases, and 13 bases stayed unmatched. Germline V CDR1 and CDR2: MNHEY, SVGAGI. In nucleotides, the CDR3 is TGTGCCAGCAGTTCCTACACCGGGACAGTGTACGGCTACACCTTC. Its protein product is CASSSYTGTVYGYTF.

Sample share makes this clone large. V and J are TRBV19 and TRBJ1-1; D unresolved. Germline V gene data show CDR1 as LNHDA and CDR2 as SQIVND (reference sequence). Trimming shortened V by 5 bases and J by 5 bases, and 21 bases separated the two germline ends. The CDR3 has 16 amino acids. CDR3: CASSPRLRVIMTEAFF. The CDR3 DNA sequence: TGTGCCAGTAGTCCGCGATTAAGGGTGATTATGACTGAAGCTTTCTTT.

The chain joins TRBV11-3 to TRBJ1-1; TRBD1 might be the D (5 bases). V was clipped by 3 bases and J by 0 bases, with 11 bases between them. The CDR3 is 15 amino acids. Per the germline V gene, CDR1 is SGHNT and CDR2 is YENEEA. Written as DNA, the CDR3 is TGTGCCAGCAGCTTGGGGGACGGGGTGAACACTGAAGCTTTCTTT. This encodes CASSLGDGVNTEAFF.

The chain employs TRBV7-2 and TRBJ2-5; perhaps D is TRBD1 or TRBD2 (6 bases each). The J call may not be correct, given that the DNA end is closer to TRBJ2-7. The CDR3 is 15 residues long. Germline V CDR1 and CDR2: SGHTA, FQGNSA. CDR3 in DNA: TGTGCCAGCAGGTACCACGGGGGCCCGAACTACGAGCAGTACTTC. Protein: CASRYHGGPNYEQYF.

This chain uses TRBV9 with TRBJ1-6, with 9 bases aligning to TRBD1. The CDR3 has 15 amino acids. Germline-derived CDR1 and CDR2 are SGDLS and YYNGEE. The junction had 4 bases not matched to a gene; V was cut back by 4 bases and J by 5 bases. The DNA for the CDR3 is TGTGCCAGCAGCCGACGGACAGGGGATAATTCACCCCTCCACTTT. It translates to CASSRRTGDNSPLHF.

This chain connects TRBV7-6 to TRBJ2-7, with TRBD2 identical over 12 bases. This CDR3 is built from 15 residues. The V gene end was trimmed by 2 bases and the J gene end by 6 bases; junction bases not matched to a gene: 5. From germline, CDR1 is SGHVS and CDR2 FNYEAQ. In nucleotides, the CDR3 is TGTGCCAGCAGCTTATCTAGCGGGAGGGTTCGCGAGCAGTACTTC. Amino acid sequence: CASSLSSGRVREQYF.

The chain combines TRBV27 with TRBJ2-7; D might be TRBD2 (5 bases). This CDR3 is built from 12 residues. The V and J ends lost 8 bases and 6 bases respectively, with 14 bases between them. CDR1 MNHEY and CDR2 SMNVEV come from the germline V gene (reference sequence). Here the CDR3 reads CASFGVGREQYF. The CDR3 region has the DNA TGTGCCAGCTTCGGGGTAGGCCGCGAGCAGTACTTC.

The chain has TRBV11-3 and TRBJ2-2; TRBD1 aligns across 7 bases. V lost 6 bases and J lost 1; bases outside the gene matches: 5. The germline gives CDR1 SGHNT, CDR2 YENEEA. There are 15 residues in the CDR3. The CDR3 sequence is CASSRRGMNTGELFF. DNA for the CDR3: TGTGCCAGCAGTCGCAGGGGGATGAACACCGGGGAGCTGTTTTTT.

The rearrangement links TRBV4-2 to TRBJ1-2; 7 bases map to TRBD1. V was clipped by 2 bases and J by 6 bases; unmatched bases: 15. CDR1 is LGHNA and CDR2 is YNFKEQ in the germline V gene. This CDR3 is 17 amino acids long. The CDR3 reads CASSQTPRDRGMDGYTF. Written as DNA, the CDR3 is TGTGCCAGCAGCCAAACCCCCCGGGACAGAGGGATGGATGGCTACACCTTC.

This clone was seen a handful of times. J is TRBJ2-7 and V is TRBV11-2; no reliable D call. V gave up 5 bases and J gave up 2 bases, with 10 bases separating them. The germline V gene has CDR1 SGHAT and CDR2 FQNNGV. The CDR3 sequence is 13 residues long. The CDR3 nucleotides are TGTGCCAGCAGCCCCAGTGGGACCTACGAGCAGTACTTC. The encoded protein is CASSPSGTYEQYF. Combining the CDR3 with reference TRBV11-2 and TRBJ2-7 gives the whole variable domain EAGVAQSPRYKIIEKRQSVAFWCNPISGHATLYWYQQILGQGPKLLIQFQNNGVVDDSQLPKDRFSAERLKGVDSTLKIQPAKLEDSAVYLCASSPSGTYEQYFGPGTRLTVT.

Only one count was recorded for this clone. This chain joins TRBV7-9 and TRBJ1-2; 7 nucleotides agree with TRBD1. Trimming at V came to 1 base and at J to 6 bases, leaving 5 bases not matched to a gene. The germline CDR1 and CDR2 sequences are SEHNR and FQNEAQ (reference sequence). The CDR3 has 14 amino acids. This CDR3 is CASSLEGQRHGYTF. CDR3 nucleotide sequence: TGTGCCAGCAGCTTAGAGGGACAGAGACATGGCTACACCTTC.

By proportion, this clone is hyperexpanded (1% or more). V gene TRBV19 combines with J gene TRBJ2-5; a possible D gene is TRBD1 (6 bases). This CDR3 contains 16 residues. CDR1 is LNHDA, CDR2 SQIVND, per germline (reference sequence). Trimming pared 0 bases from V and 9 bases from J, leaving 20 bases between. CDR3: CASSIDYGYLEGAQYF. Here the CDR3 DNA reads TGTGCCAGTAGTATAGACTACGGCTATCTCGAGGGGGCCCAGTACTTC.

This clone was counted a few times. V is TRBV27 and J is TRBJ2-1; D gene unclear. Trimming removed 5 bases from V and 4 bases from J, with 3 bases in between. This CDR3 region has 11 residues. The germline V gene has CDR1 MNHEY and CDR2 SMNVEV (reference sequence). The CDR3 nucleotides are TGTGCCAGCAGTCCTTACAATGAGCAGTTCTTC. Encoded protein: CASSPYNEQFF.

This clone has only a few counts. CDR3 sequence: CASSLKSGINEQFF. The CDR3 bases are TGTGCCAGCAGCTTAAAATCAGGGATCAATGAGCAGTTCTTC. The V and J genes are TRBV7-3 and TRBJ2-1; a possible D gene is TRBD1 (5 bases). CDR1 SGHTA and CDR2 FQGTGA come from the germline V gene. The CDR3 spans 14 residues. Trimming removed 1 base at V and 6 bases at J, with 10 bases between.

The chain recombines TRBV6-1 with TRBJ2-4; no definite D call. With 0 bases removed from V and 0 bases from J, the gap between germline ends came to 12 bases. CDR3 length: 17 residues. Germline V gives CDR1 MNHNS, CDR2 SASEGT. CDR3 sequence (DNA): TGTGCCAGCAGTGAAGCGGGCAGACAACTAGCCAAAAACATTCAGTACTTC. Translation gives CASSEAGRQLAKNIQYF.

The genes are TRBV27 and TRBJ2-5, with D tentatively TRBD1 (6 bases). The length of the CDR3 is 12 residues. Trimming pared 9 bases from V and 7 bases from J, leaving 15 bases between. Germline assignment: CDR1 MNHEY and CDR2 SMNVEV (reference sequence). CDR3 region: CASGQTPGTQYF. In DNA, the CDR3 is TGTGCCAGTGGACAGACTCCTGGGACCCAGTACTTC.

The J gene is TRBJ2-5, the V gene TRBV19; TRBD1 aligns across 9 bases. Germline CDR1 reads LNHDA; CDR2 reads SQIVND (reference sequence). This CDR3 spans 14 amino acids. V lost 4 bases, J lost 2 bases, and 2 bases stayed unmatched. CDR3 residues: CASSTTGGQETQYF. Written as DNA, the CDR3 is TGTGCCAGTAGTACGACAGGGGGGCAAGAGACCCAGTACTTC. Together with reference TRBV19 and TRBJ2-5, the CDR3 gives the full variable domain: DGGITQSPKYLFRKEGQNVTLSCEQNLNHDAMYWYRQDPGQGLRLIYYSQIVNDFQKGDIAEGYSVSREKKESFPLTVTSAQKNPTAFYLCASSTTGGQETQYFGPGTRLLVL.

The genes are TRBV4-1 and TRBJ2-1, with 7 bases matching TRBD2. The CDR3 totals 16 residues. V was clipped by 0 bases and J by 5 bases; unmatched bases: 7. Looked up from germline, CDR1 is MGHRA and CDR2 is YSYEKL. In DNA form, the CDR3 reads TGCGCCAGCAGCCAAGATCTGCGACTAGCTCACAATGAGCAGTTCTTC. Amino acids: CASSQDLRLAHNEQFF.

The V and J genes are TRBV7-6 and TRBJ2-1; 9 positions agree with TRBD2. The CDR3 length is 16 residues. Germline CDR1 is SGHVS and CDR2 is FNYEAQ. Germline trimming cut 1 base from V and 4 bases from J; bases unmatched to any gene: 5. CDR3 bases: TGTGCCAGCAGCTTAGACGCGGCGGGAGGGTACAATGAGCAGTTCTTC. It encodes CASSLDAAGGYNEQFF.

The chain carries TRBV5-6 and TRBJ2-5; maybe TRBD1 (5 bases). The CDR3 is 16 amino acids. The ends were cut back, 4 bases at V and 1 base at J, with 17 bases in the middle. The germline CDR1 and CDR2 sequences are SGHDT and YYEEEE. CDR3 nucleotides: TGTGCCAGCAGCGGGGTGGGCAGGGTGTCCCAAGAGACCCAGTACTTC. This codes for CASSGVGRVSQETQYF.

This sequence joins TRBV7-8 and TRBJ2-3; D unclear. Germline values: CDR1 SGHVS, CDR2 FQNEAQ. The CDR3 extends over 12 amino acids. Trimming cost V 4 bases and J 4 bases, with 6 bases left between them. DNA for the CDR3: TGTGCCAGCAGCTCCCTAGCAGATACGCAGTATTTT. Protein sequence: CASSSLADTQYF.

This chain joins TRBV28 and TRBJ1-6; D remains ambiguous. The CDR3 has 16 residues. Trimming left V 6 bases short and J 5 bases short, with 17 bases between. CDR1 is MDHEN, CDR2 SYDVKM, per germline. The chain's CDR3 is CASSPRTLANNSPLHF. DNA for the CDR3: TGTGCCAGCAGCCCACGGACCCTGGCCAATAATTCACCCCTCCACTTT. The full variable domain, in which reference TRBV28 and TRBJ1-6 provide the parts outside the CDR3, is DVKVTQSSRYLVKRTGEKVFLECVQDMDHENMFWYRQDPGLGLRLIYFSYDVKMKEKGDIPEGYSVSREKKERFSLILESASTNQTSMYLCASSPRTLANNSPLHFGNGTRLTVT.